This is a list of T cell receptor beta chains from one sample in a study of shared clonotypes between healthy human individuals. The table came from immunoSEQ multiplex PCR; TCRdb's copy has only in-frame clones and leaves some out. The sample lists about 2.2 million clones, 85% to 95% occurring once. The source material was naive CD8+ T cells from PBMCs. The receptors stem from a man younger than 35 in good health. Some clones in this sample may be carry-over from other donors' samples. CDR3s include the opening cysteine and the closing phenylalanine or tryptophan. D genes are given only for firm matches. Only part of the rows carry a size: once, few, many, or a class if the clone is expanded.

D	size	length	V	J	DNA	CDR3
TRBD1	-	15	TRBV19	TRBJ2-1	TGTGCCAGTCGCAAAGTAGAGACAGGGCTCGATGAGCAGTTCTTC	CASRKVETGLDEQFF
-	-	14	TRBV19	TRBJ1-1	TGTGCCAGTAGTTCACAGATACCCCCCACTGAAGCTTTCTTT	CASSSQIPPTEAFF
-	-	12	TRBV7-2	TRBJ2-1	TGTGCCAGCAGCTTAGTGTACAATGAGCAGTTCTTC	CASSLVYNEQFF
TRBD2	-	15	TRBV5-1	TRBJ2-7	TGCGCCAGCAGCTTCGAAGCGGGAGGCTCCTACGAGCAGTACTTC	CASSFEAGGSYEQYF
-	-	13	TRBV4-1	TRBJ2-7	TGCGCCAGCAGCCAAGTAAGGAATTACGAGCAGTACTTC	CASSQVRNYEQYF
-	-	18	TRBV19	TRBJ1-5	TGTGCCAGTAGTATAAAATCTGTCAGGCTTTATAGCAATCAGCCCCAGCATTTT	CASSIKSVRLYSNQPQHF
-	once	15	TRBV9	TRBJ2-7	TGTGCCAGCAGCCACACTGGGACGGTGGGGTACGAGCAGTACTTC	CASSHTGTVGYEQYF
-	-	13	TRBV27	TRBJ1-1	TGTGCCAGCAGTTTAGGTCGGAGAACTGAAGCTTTCTTT	CASSLGRRTEAFF
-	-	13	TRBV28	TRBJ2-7	TGTGCCAGCAGTTATAACCCTACGGTGGAGCAGTACTTC	CASSYNPTVEQYF
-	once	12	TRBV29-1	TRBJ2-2	TGCAGCGCCTTGGTAGCCACCGGGGAGCTGTTTTTT	CSALVATGELFF
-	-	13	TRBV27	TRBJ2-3	TGTGCCAGCAGTTTTTTGACAGAAGATACGCAGTATTTT	CASSFLTEDTQYF
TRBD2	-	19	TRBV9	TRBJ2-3	TGTGCCAGCAGCGTGGGACTAGCGGGAGGAACCTGGCCCACAGATACGCAGTATTTT	CASSVGLAGGTWPTDTQYF
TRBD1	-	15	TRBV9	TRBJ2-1	TGTGCCAGCAGCGTAGCTCAGGGGGCCTACAATGAGCAGTTCTTC	CASSVAQGAYNEQFF
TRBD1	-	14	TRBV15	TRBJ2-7	TGTGCCACCAGCAGAGTGCAGGGGGCCTACGAGCAGTACTTC	CATSRVQGAYEQYF
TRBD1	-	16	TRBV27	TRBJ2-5	TGTGCCAGCAGTTCGGGGACAGGGGTGAGGAGAGAGACCCAGTACTTC	CASSSGTGVRRETQYF
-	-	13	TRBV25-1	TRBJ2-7	TGTGCCAGCAGTGAATCTACTAGGAACGAGCAGTACTTC	CASSESTRNEQYF
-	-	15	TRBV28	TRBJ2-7	TGTGCCAGCAGTTTCGGTAGCGCGGCGGGCAGCGAGCAGTACTTC	CASSFGSAAGSEQYF
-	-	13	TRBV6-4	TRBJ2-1	TGTGCCAGCAGCCGGGACCCGACCCTTGAGCAGTTCTTC	CASSRDPTLEQFF
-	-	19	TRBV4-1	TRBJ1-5	TGCGCCAGCAGCCAAGATCGTTTCGTTAGCGGCAGGGACAATCAGCCCCAGCATTTT	CASSQDRFVSGRDNQPQHF
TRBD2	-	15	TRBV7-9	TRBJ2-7	TGTGCCAGCAGCCCGAAAGTGGCGGGAGCCTACGAGCAGTACTTC	CASSPKVAGAYEQYF
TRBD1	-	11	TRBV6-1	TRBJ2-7	TGTGCCAGTCAGGGGGCGTACGAGCAGTACTTC	CASQGAYEQYF
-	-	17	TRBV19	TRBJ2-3	TGTGCCAGTAGTATTAGAATTTTGGCTGACTTCACAGATACGCAGTATTTT	CASSIRILADFTDTQYF
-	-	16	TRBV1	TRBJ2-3	TGCACCAGCAGCCAAGGACTAGCGGGAGTATCAGATACGCAGTATTTT	CTSSQGLAGVSDTQYF
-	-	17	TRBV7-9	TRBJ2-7	TGTGCCAGCACCCCCCGGGAAGCAGGCGCGTTTTCCTACGAGCAGTACTTC	CASTPREAGAFSYEQYF
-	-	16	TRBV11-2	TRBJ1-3	TGTGCCAGCAGCTTAAATTGGGGTGCGGAAGGAAACACCATATATTTT	CASSLNWGAEGNTIYF
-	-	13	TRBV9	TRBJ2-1	TGTGCCAGCAGCGTAAAGGGGTACAATGAGCAGTTCTTC	CASSVKGYNEQFF
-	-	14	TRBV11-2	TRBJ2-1	TGTGCCAGCAGCCCCGAGGGGTCCTACAATGAGCAGTTCTTC	CASSPEGSYNEQFF
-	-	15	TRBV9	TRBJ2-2	TGTGCCAGCAGCGTAGAGGGTAGCAGGACCGGGGAGCTGTTTTTT	CASSVEGSRTGELFF
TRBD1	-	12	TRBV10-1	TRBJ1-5	TGCGCCACCAAGTTGTCGTGGGACAGGTGCAATTTT	CATKLSWDRCNF
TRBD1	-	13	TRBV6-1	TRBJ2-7	TGTGCCAGCAACCGGGACAGCTACTACGAGCAGTACTTC	CASNRDSYYEQYF
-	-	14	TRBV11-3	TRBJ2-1	TGTGCCAGCAGTTTCCGGGACACCCCCAATGAGCAGTTCTTC	CASSFRDTPNEQFF
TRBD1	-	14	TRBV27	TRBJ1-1	TGTGCCAGCAGGGGACAGGGAATAAACACTGAAGCTTTCTTT	CASRGQGINTEAFF